The 7 T cell receptor beta chains below come from one sample, sequenced in a study of blood T cell repertoires in COVID-19. Assay used: immunoSEQ multiplex PCR; TCRdb lists only in-frame clones, some missing. The table records approximately 280,000 clones, about 89% of them present only once. Specimen: peripheral blood. The receptors were gathered from a man aged 40-50 years with acute or convalescent COVID-19.

The V and J genes are TRBV10-3 and TRBJ1-5; 8 bases are a match to TRBD1. Germline assignment: CDR1 ENHRY and CDR2 SYGVKD. The CDR3 is made up of 14 amino acids. Losses at the gene ends were 6 bases for V and 6 bases for J; bases not matched to a gene: 7. This CDR3 reads CAISPGQEGQPQHF. In DNA form, the CDR3 reads TGTGCCATCAGCCCGGGACAGGAGGGTCAGCCCCAGCATTTT.

The CDR3 region is CASSSGTHSGNTIYF. The CDR3, as DNA: TGTGCCAGTAGTTCCGGGACACACTCTGGAAACACCATATATTTT. J is TRBJ1-3 and V is TRBV19, with D perhaps TRBD1 (6 bases). The CDR3 length is 15 residues. CDR1 is LNHDA, CDR2 SQIVND, per germline (reference sequence). The V end lost 5 bases, the J end lost 0 bases, and 11 bases lay between the germline ends.

V and J are TRBV24-1 and TRBJ1-5; 7 nucleotides match TRBD1. CDR3 length: 17 residues. The germline V gene has CDR1 KGHDR and CDR2 SFDVKD. V dropped 4 bases and J dropped 1; count of bases not matched to a gene: 9. CDR3 in DNA: TGTGCCACCAGTGACCCCTCACAGGGGCAGAGCAATCAGCCCCAGCATTTT. Translated, it gives CATSDPSQGQSNQPQHF.

For this clone: In the same sample, other DNA sequences code for this CDR3. The genes are TRBV24-1 and TRBJ2-3; 10 nucleotides match TRBD1. This CDR3 has 15 residues. With V trimmed by 3 bases and J by 6 bases, 5 bases remained unmatched. CDR1 and CDR2 from the germline V gene are KGHDR and SFDVKD. CDR3 region: CATSDRDRGTDTQYF. CDR3 DNA sequence: TGTGCCACCAGTGATAGGGACAGGGGAACGGATACGCAGTATTTT.

The chain links TRBV5-5 to TRBJ2-3, with 10 bases that match TRBD2. With V trimmed by 2 bases and J by 4 bases, 7 bases remained unmatched. Germline V gene data show CDR1 as SGHKS and CDR2 as YYEKEE (reference sequence). The CDR3 runs 16 residues. CDR3 region: CASSFLSLAGADTQYF. The CDR3 DNA reads as TGTGCCAGCAGCTTTTTAAGCCTAGCGGGGGCAGATACGCAGTATTTT.

A few counts support this clone. The V gene is TRBV4-2, the J gene TRBJ1-2; 10 bases are a match to TRBD1. V trimming: 1 base; J trimming: 6 bases; junction bases outside the gene matches: 2. The CDR3 is 14 amino acids. The germline V gene has CDR1 LGHNA and CDR2 YNFKEQ. In DNA, the CDR3 is TGTGCCAGCAGCCAAGCGACAGGGGGCCATGGCTACACCTTC. This translates into CASSQATGGHGYTF.

The chain carries TRBV9 and TRBJ2-4, with 8 bases fitting TRBD1. The length of the CDR3 is 16 residues. Germline V gene lookup returns CDR1 SGDLS and CDR2 YYNGEE. V was pared by 0 bases and J by 7 bases, with 9 bases of the junction left unmatched. The CDR3 loop reads CASSVAFDRGRNIQYF. The CDR3 DNA follows: TGTGCCAGCAGCGTAGCTTTTGACAGGGGAAGGAACATTCAGTACTTC.